Sequencing of this T cell receptor beta chain was carried out in a study of T cell repertoires in cytomegalovirus infection. Study details: Alongside well-studied HLA-B-restricted CMV epitopes, recently identified HLA-C-restricted CMV epitopes were also used. Indications of both CMV infection and matching HLA type were provided by public TCR beta signatures.

TCRdb re-called the reads with MiXCR, one entry per CDR3 protein. The sample includes some 350,000 distinct CDR3 sequences, approximately 30% of them seen just once. Study results and caveats: Frequencies of public TCR beta families were cumulated, and this identified carriers of CMV plus the relevant HLA. HLA-C-restricted CMV-specific TCR beta clonotypes prevailed in the ex vivo response.

Germline V gene data show CDR1 as SGHTA and CDR2 as FQGNSA. The CDR3 loop spans 13 amino acids. With 5 bases removed from V and 2 bases from J, the gap between germline ends came to 9 bases. For this clonotype: No antigen is known for it.

The material was cultured PBMCs, obtained from culture after CMV antigen stimulation. The rearrangement uses TRBV7-2 and TRBJ2-5; D is perhaps TRBD1 (5 bases). The clonotype was recovered from a human donor in good health (CMV status not recorded). Some clones in this sample may be carry-over from other donors' samples. The CDR3 DNA reads as TGTGCCAGCAGCCCCGACAGACAAGAGACCCAGTACTTC. Amino acid sequence: CASSPDRQETQYF.